This is a list of T cell receptor beta chains from one sample in a study of blood T cell repertoires in COVID-19. Sequenced by immunoSEQ multiplex PCR; TCRdb stores in-frame clones only, minus some. The table lists 150,000 to 200,000 clones, roughly four fifths of them singletons, with 9.5% to 11% in the top ten. Sequenced sample: peripheral blood. All receptors derive from a man aged 55 to 69 with active or convalescent COVID-19. CDR3s include the opening cysteine and the closing phenylalanine or tryptophan. Fields, in order: D gene, clone size, J gene, V gene, CDR3 DNA, CDR3 protein. D genes are given only for firm matches. The listing skips clone size in some rows; elsewhere it reads once, few, many or a size class.

-	-	TRBJ1-4	TRBV7-6	TGTGCCAGCAGCCAGGGACTCGCTAATGAAAAACTGTTTTTT	CASSQGLANEKLFF
TRBD1	-	TRBJ1-2	TRBV5-4	TGTGCCAGCAGCATCCGGGACAGGGGTGGTGGCTACACCTTC	CASSIRDRGGGYTF
-	-	TRBJ2-5	TRBV6-9	TGTGCCAGCAGAAGGCCAGGGCAAGAGACCCAGTACTTC	CASRRPGQETQYF
TRBD2	-	TRBJ2-3	TRBV4-2	TGTGCCAGCAGCCAGCTAGCGGGAGCCCCTCCGGGGGATACGCAGTATTTT	CASSQLAGAPPGDTQYF
TRBD2	-	TRBJ2-1	TRBV15	TGTGCCACCAGCAGAGGCGGACTAGCGGGAAACTCCTACAATGAGCAGTTCTTC	CATSRGGLAGNSYNEQFF
-	-	TRBJ1-2	TRBV12-3/TRBV12-4	TGTGCCACAGGGCGATTGTTTGTAGCTGGCTACACCTTC	CATGRLFVAGYTF
TRBD1	-	TRBJ2-3	TRBV28	TGTGCCAGCAGTTTACCCGGGACAGGGGCGGCTACGCAGTATTTT	CASSLPGTGAATQYF
-	few	TRBJ1-6	TRBV28	TGTGGGTCGGTGAGCTCCTATAATTCACCCCTCCACTTT	CGSVSSYNSPLHF
-	-	TRBJ2-3	TRBV6-5	TGTGCCAGCAGCTTGGGGCTACGCACAGATACGCAGTATTTT	CASSLGLRTDTQYF
TRBD1	few	TRBJ1-2	TRBV2	TGTGCCAGCCACCAGCGGACAGGCCCGGGGGGCTACACCTTC	CASHQRTGPGGYTF
-	-	TRBJ2-2	TRBV28	TGTGCCAGCAGTTTATCAGGGACAAACACCGGGGAGCTGTTTTTT	CASSLSGTNTGELFF
-	-	TRBJ2-1	TRBV28	TGTGCCAGCAGCCAGATGGGACACCGCTCCTACAATGAGCAGTTCTTC	CASSQMGHRSYNEQFF
-	once	TRBJ1-1	TRBV7-9	TGTGCCAGCAGCTCCGGCGGGGTAGCTTTCTTT	CASSSGGVAFF
TRBD1	few	TRBJ1-5	TRBV2	TGTGCCAGCCAAGGACAGGCCAATCAGCCCCAGCATTTT	CASQGQANQPQHF
-	-	TRBJ1-2	TRBV28	TGTGCCAGCAGCGGAGCAGGGATCGGCTACACCTTC	CASSGAGIGYTF
-	-	TRBJ1-4	TRBV23-1	TGCGCCAGCCGACGAGGGTTGTTTGAAAAACTGTTTTTT	CASRRGLFEKLFF
TRBD2	-	TRBJ2-5	TRBV6-2/TRBV6-3	TGTGCCAGCAGTTTAGCGGGGGGGCGGCAAGAGACCCAGTACTTC	CASSLAGGRQETQYF
TRBD1	-	TRBJ1-6	TRBV5-4	TGTGCCAGCAGCGACGGACAGGCGAGCTCCTATAATTCACCCCTCCACTTT	CASSDGQASSYNSPLHF
TRBD2	-	TRBJ2-5	TRBV5-1	TGCGCCAGCAGCTCTCTTCGGGGGGAAGAGACCCAGTACTTC	CASSSLRGEETQYF
TRBD1	-	TRBJ2-3	TRBV4-1	TGCGCCAGCAGCCACCTGGGACAGGGTGTCACAGATACGCAGTATTTT	CASSHLGQGVTDTQYF
-	-	TRBJ1-4	TRBV9	TGTGCCAGCAGCGTAGGTCGGACAGTAACTAATGAAAAACTGTTTTTT	CASSVGRTVTNEKLFF
TRBD2	once	TRBJ2-1	TRBV6-5	TGTGCCAGCAGTTACTCTAGCGGGAGTAACCACAATGAGCAGTTCTTC	CASSYSSGSNHNEQFF
TRBD2	few	TRBJ2-1	TRBV6-5	TGTGCCAGCAGTAAGACTAGCGGGAGATACAATGAGCAGTTCTTC	CASSKTSGRYNEQFF
TRBD2	-	TRBJ2-3	TRBV24-1	TGTGCCACCAGCGATAACTTTCCGGGAGTTAGAACCGGACTAGACCGCACAGATACGCAGTATTTT	CATSDNFPGVRTGLDRTDTQYF
TRBD1	-	TRBJ1-1	TRBV6-4	TGTGCCAGCAAACCAGGGGGCCCCAACACTGAAGCTTTCTTT	CASKPGGPNTEAFF
-	-	TRBJ1-5	TRBV3-1/TRBV3-2	TGTGCCAGCAGATACACCAAGATCAAGGGGGGGTACCCGCATTTT	CASRYTKIKGGYPHF
-	-	TRBJ2-7	TRBV6-5	TGTGCCAGCAGGGCAGGGTCCTACGAGCAGTACTTC	CASRAGSYEQYF
-	few	TRBJ1-1	TRBV4-1	TGCGCCAGCAGCCCCCCGACAGGCGACACTGAAGCTTTCTTT	CASSPPTGDTEAFF
-	-	TRBJ1-2	TRBV28	TGTGCCACCGGGATTAACTATGGCTACACCTTC	CATGINYGYTF
-	once	TRBJ2-2	TRBV28	TGTGCCAGCAGCCAATGGGGGGACAGCCGCACCGGGGAGCTGTTTTTT	CASSQWGDSRTGELFF
TRBD1	few	TRBJ1-5	TRBV2	TGTGCCAGCAGGGGTAGACAGGGCTTGTACAATCAGCCCCAGCATTTT	CASRGRQGLYNQPQHF
-	-	TRBJ1-6	TRBV28	TGTGCCAGCAATGACCTCGAGGAGAATTCACCCCTCCACTTT	CASNDLEENSPLHF
TRBD1	once	TRBJ1-1	TRBV6-4	TGTGCCAGCAGTGAACAGGGGGGGTTGTTCACTGAAGCTTTCTTT	CASSEQGGLFTEAFF
-	once	TRBJ2-5	TRBV6-5	TGTGCCAGCACGGAAGAGACCCAGTACTTC	CASTEETQYF
-	few	TRBJ2-1	TRBV14	TGTGCCAGCAGCCAAGATCGGGGGAGAGCCTACAATGAGCAGTTCTTC	CASSQDRGRAYNEQFF
-	-	TRBJ2-5	TRBV6-5	TGTGCCAGCAGGTCCGGGACTTCGGTGGGGACCCAGTACTTC	CASRSGTSVGTQYF
TRBD1	-	TRBJ1-1	TRBV15	TGTGCCACCAGCCGACAGGGACAGGCGAACACTGAAGCTTTCTTT	CATSRQGQANTEAFF
TRBD2	-	TRBJ2-2	TRBV5-1	TGCGCCAGCAGCCCGGGGGGACTAGCGGGAGCGAACACCGGGGAGCTGTTTTTT	CASSPGGLAGANTGELFF
TRBD1	-	TRBJ1-3	TRBV5-4	TGTGCCAGCAGCTTGGCCCAGGGGGCAAACACCATATATTTT	CASSLAQGANTIYF
TRBD2	-	TRBJ2-1	TRBV7-3	TGTGCCAGCAGCTCCGGACACGGGAGGGCAGACAATGAGCAGTTCTTC	CASSSGHGRADNEQFF
TRBD2	-	TRBJ2-1	TRBV6-1	TGTGCCAGCAGTGAAGCGTCTAGCGGGACTTACAATGAGCAGTTCTTC	CASSEASSGTYNEQFF